The sequence of this T cell receptor beta chain was determined in a study of T cell responses to AZD1222 COVID-19 vaccine. Study-wide results and limits: There were vaccine-associated CD4 TCRs across spike, dominant at 160-218 and 743-854. Clonal diversity was possibly underestimated; the donors were predominantly white British and more often female. When two AZD1222 doses had been given, Spike-specific TCR breadth and depth rose.

The CDR3 spans 15 residues. Trimming took 3 bases from V and 3 from J, leaving 12 bases between them. CDR1 and CDR2 (germline): LNHDA, SQIVND (reference sequence). As for this clone: Its antigen is as yet unknown.

Libraries were prepared by immunoSEQ multiplex PCR; TCRdb keeps only in-frame clonotypes and omits some of them. The table includes 90,000 to 100,000 clones, about 89% detected once. This sample comprised peripheral blood, obtained on day 0 of AZD1222 vaccination. The TCR comes from an adult in good health. This chain links TRBV19 with TRBJ1-5, with D perhaps TRBD1 (5 bases). CDR3 coding DNA: TGTGCCAGTAGTATCGAGCGCAGGGACAATCAGCCCCAGCATTTT. Its translation is CASSIERRDNQPQHF.